The sample holds many counts of the clone carrying this T cell receptor beta chain. TCRbeta library construction was performed incorporating unique molecular identifiers. TCRdb re-analysed the PCR reads in MiXCR, keeping a single row per CDR3 protein. The sample records 200,000 to 250,000 distinct CDR3 sequences, about 25% being singletons. This CDR3 is 11 amino acids long. Germline V gene data show CDR1 as DFQATT and CDR2 as SNEGSKA (reference sequence). Trimming pared 0 bases from V and 3 bases from J, leaving 1 base between. The data are from a study of T-cell reconstitution after alpha-beta-depleted transplantation in children.

The V gene is TRBV20-1, the J gene TRBJ2-3; D not certain. The specimen comprised PBMCs, sampled before TCRalphabeta/CD19-depleted stem cell transplant. The receptor was isolated from a girl aged 2-15 years with Fanconi anemia, due to receive a stem cell transplant. CDR3 sequence reads: CSARETDTQYF. The CDR3 nucleotides read TGCAGTGCTAGAGAGACAGATACGCAGTATTTT.